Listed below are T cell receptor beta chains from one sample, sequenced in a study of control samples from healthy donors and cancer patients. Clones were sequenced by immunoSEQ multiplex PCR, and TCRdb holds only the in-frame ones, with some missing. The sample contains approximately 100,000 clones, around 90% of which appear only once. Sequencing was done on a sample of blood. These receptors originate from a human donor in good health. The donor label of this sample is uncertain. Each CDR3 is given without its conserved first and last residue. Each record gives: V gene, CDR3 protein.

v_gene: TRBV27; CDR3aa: ASSLSLMNTEAF
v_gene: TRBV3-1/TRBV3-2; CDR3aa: ASSDHGTQGNTIY
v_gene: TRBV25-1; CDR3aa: ASSESTGRIGTEAF
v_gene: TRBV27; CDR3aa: ASRGVRQVDSPLH
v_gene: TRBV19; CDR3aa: ASSIGRGLLNQPQH
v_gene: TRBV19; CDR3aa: ASSETGGAEAF
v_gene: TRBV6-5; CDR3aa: ASSNWQGGEKLF
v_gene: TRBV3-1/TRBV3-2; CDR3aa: ASSQEWRGSPLH
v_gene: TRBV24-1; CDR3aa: ATSDHVTGTYEQY
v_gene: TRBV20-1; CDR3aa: SVEGQDTQY
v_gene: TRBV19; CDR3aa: ASSIDRVPIVAF
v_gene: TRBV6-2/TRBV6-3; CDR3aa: ASSYALDGLSGANVLT
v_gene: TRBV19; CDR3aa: ASRQDPRATVLT
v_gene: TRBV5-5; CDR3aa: ASSLLGKHNSPLH
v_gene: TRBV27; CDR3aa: ASSLGGSTDTQY
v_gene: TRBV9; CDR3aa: ASSVWDGDTGELF
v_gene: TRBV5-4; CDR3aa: ASSRDSYNEQF
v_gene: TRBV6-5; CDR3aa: ASSYSMGSYGYT
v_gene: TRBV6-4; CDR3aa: ASRDTPNTEAF
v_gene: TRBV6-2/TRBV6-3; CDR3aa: ASTPTGPPETQY
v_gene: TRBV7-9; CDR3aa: ASSPWDNNQPQH
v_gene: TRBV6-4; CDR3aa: ASSVDMNTEAF
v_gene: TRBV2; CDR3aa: ASSWNGEKLF
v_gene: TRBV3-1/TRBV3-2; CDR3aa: ASSQGTPYSNQPQH
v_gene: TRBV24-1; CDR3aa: ATSEMGQNGYT
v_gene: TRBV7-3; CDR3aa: ASSKAGSGASTDTQY
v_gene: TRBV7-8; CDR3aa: ASSLNAETGILTKLF
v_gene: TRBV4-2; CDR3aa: ASSLGGGGTDTQY
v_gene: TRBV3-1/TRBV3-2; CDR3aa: ASSQIRGQGTGELF
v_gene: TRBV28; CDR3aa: ASSLNAGSGELF
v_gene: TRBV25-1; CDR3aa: ASSRGTGREPQH
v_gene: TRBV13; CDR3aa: ASSARARGSNSPLH
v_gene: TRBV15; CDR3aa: ATSRGAVIQETQY
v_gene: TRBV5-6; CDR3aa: ASNDRAANTEAF
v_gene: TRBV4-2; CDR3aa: ASSRWGSAVGDNYEQY
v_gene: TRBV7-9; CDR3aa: ASMKTDFNTEAF
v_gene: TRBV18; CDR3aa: ASSPRQDTEAF
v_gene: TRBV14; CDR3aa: ASSPRGLSQPQH
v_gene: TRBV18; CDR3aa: ASSQGQGEKLF
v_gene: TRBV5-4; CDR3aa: ASSLARGREQY
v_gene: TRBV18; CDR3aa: ASSPGWTSGGYEQY
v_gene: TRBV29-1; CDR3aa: SVEDLTLQETQY
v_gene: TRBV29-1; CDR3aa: SVLRAVGYGYT
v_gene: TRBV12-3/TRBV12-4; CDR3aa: ASSWDSLYGYT